These T cell receptor beta chains were read from a single sample in a study of tumor-infiltrating lymphocytes in primary liver carcinoma. TCRdb reanalysed the multiplex PCR reads using MiXCR and keeps one entry per CDR3 protein. The table has over 250,000 distinct CDR3 sequences, approximately 58% seen once. The source material was peripheral blood. The receptors shown here come from a woman under 40 with primary liver carcinoma and hepatitis B virus infection. Each CDR3 is given with its conserved first and last residue. The D gene is left open where the match is weak. Rows give clone size only sometimes, using once, few, many, or a class for an expanded clone.

clone_size	v_call	d_call	j_call	cdr3_aa	cdr3_nt
NA	TRBV5-5	NA	TRBJ2-3	CACSLGTSSTDTQYF	TGTGCCTGCAGCTTGGGGACCAGTAGCACAGATACGCAGTATTTT
once	TRBV28	NA	TRBJ2-1	CASSGEISYNEQFF	TGTGCCAGCAGCGGGGAAATCTCCTACAATGAGCAGTTCTTC
NA	TRBV11-3	TRBD2	TRBJ2-1	CANSPQGLGANEQFF	TGTGCCAACAGCCCCCAGGGACTAGGGGCCAATGAGCAGTTCTTC
many	TRBV10-3	NA	TRBJ1-4	CAISSTGTNEKLFF	TGTGCCATCAGTTCCACAGGGACTAATGAAAAACTGTTTTTT
NA	TRBV28	NA	TRBJ2-1	CASSSFGRGPLRKSHNEQFF	TGTGCCAGCAGTTCTTTCGGCAGGGGCCCCTTGCGTAAGAGTCACAATGAGCAGTTCTTC
NA	TRBV12-3/TRBV12-4	TRBD1	TRBJ2-7	CASSPGQGAWEQYF	TGTGCCAGCAGTCCGGGACAGGGGGCCTGGGAGCAGTACTTC
NA	TRBV19	NA	TRBJ1-1	CASEDGEAFF	TGTGCCAGTGAGGACGGCGAAGCTTTCTTT
NA	TRBV4-3	NA	TRBJ1-4	CASSQDSNEKLLF	TGCGCCAGCAGCCAAGACTCGAATGAAAAACTGCTTTTT
few	TRBV5-8	TRBD1	TRBJ2-7	CASSLAQGVFHEQYF	TGTGCCAGCAGCTTGGCCCAGGGGGTTTTCCACGAGCAGTACTTC
NA	TRBV12-3/TRBV12-4	TRBD1	TRBJ2-2	CASGPYYGQGSGELFF	TGTGCCAGCGGTCCATACTACGGACAGGGCTCCGGGGAGCTGTTTTTT
few	TRBV29-1	NA	TRBJ2-4	CSVLQPDRGDIQYF	TGCAGCGTCCTCCAGCCCGATAGGGGGGACATTCAGTACTTC
NA	TRBV6-1	NA	TRBJ1-2	CASSADTFYGYTF	TGTGCCAGCAGCGCAGACACCTTCTATGGCTACACCTTC
NA	TRBV5-4	NA	TRBJ2-7	CASSLEAGTPYEQYF	TGCGCCAGCAGCTTGGAGGCCGGGACACCCTACGAGCAGTACTTC
many	TRBV12-3/TRBV12-4	NA	TRBJ2-1	CASTPPTRPNEQFF	TGTGCCAGCACCCCACCGACTAGGCCCAATGAGCAGTTCTTC
NA	TRBV11-2	TRBD2	TRBJ2-3	CVGSSGLAVSTDTQYF	TGTGTCGGCAGCTCCGGACTAGCGGTTAGCACAGATACGCAGTATTTT
NA	TRBV6-2/TRBV6-3	NA	TRBJ2-3	CASSCSTVENTDTQYF	TGTGCCAGCAGTTGCTCGACCGTGGAGAACACAGATACGCAGTATTTT
many	TRBV4-1	NA	TRBJ2-1	CASSQVDEQFF	TGCGCCAGCAGCCAAGTGGATGAGCAGTTCTTC
many	TRBV29-1	TRBD1	TRBJ2-5	CSAGDRQETQYF	TGCAGCGCCGGGGACAGACAAGAGACCCAGTACTTC
many	TRBV5-1	TRBD2	TRBJ2-1	CASSLGAGGPGEQFF	TGCGCCAGCAGCTTGGGGGCGGGAGGGCCAGGTGAGCAGTTCTTC
NA	TRBV6-1	TRBD1	TRBJ1-3	CASSNRGMAGNTIYF	TGTGCCAGCAGTAACAGGGGGATGGCTGGAAACACCATATATTTT
NA	TRBV28	NA	TRBJ2-2	CASRSPQGPGELFF	TGTGCCAGCAGATCCCCACAGGGACCCGGGGAGCTGTTTTTT
few	TRBV6-1	TRBD1	TRBJ1-2	CASSDFRGAGYTF	TGTGCCAGCAGTGATTTCAGGGGGGCTGGCTACACCTTC
few	TRBV5-8	NA	TRBJ2-7	CASSPPGTYEQYF	TGTGCCAGCAGCCCCCCGGGTACCTACGAGCAGTACTTC
NA	TRBV24-1	TRBD1	TRBJ2-1	CATSDPDRGPYNEQFF	TGTGCCACCAGTGATCCGGACAGGGGGCCTTACAATGAGCAGTTCTTC
NA	TRBV6-5	TRBD1	TRBJ2-1	CASSYGTGNYDEQFF	TGTGCCAGCAGTTACGGGACAGGGAACTACGATGAGCAGTTCTTC
NA	TRBV11-3	NA	TRBJ1-4	CANSSVRGQREKLFF	TGTGCCAACAGTTCGGTCCGCGGACAGAGAGAAAAACTGTTTTTT
NA	TRBV24-1	NA	TRBJ2-2	CATPIDFGGLFF	TGTGCCACCCCGATTGATTTCGGGGGGCTGTTTTTT
few	TRBV5-5	NA	TRBJ1-1	CASSLDFRNTEAFF	TGTGCCAGCAGCTTGGATTTTAGGAACACTGAAGCTTTCTTT
NA	TRBV7-9	NA	TRBJ1-5	CASSLGGYSGQPRHF	TGTGCCAGTAGCTTAGGGGGGTACTCGGGGCAGCCCCGGCATTTT
many	TRBV11-2	NA	TRBJ2-1	CASHDRRPYNEQFF	TGTGCCAGCCACGACCGCCGCCCCTACAATGAGCAGTTCTTC
NA	TRBV7-9	NA	TRBJ1-1	CASSYGGRGNTEAFF	TGTGCCAGCAGCTACGGAGGGCGAGGGAACACTGAAGCTTTCTTT
NA	TRBV11-2	NA	TRBJ1-4	CTSSSSRRANEKLFF	TGTACCAGCAGCTCAAGTAGGAGAGCTAATGAAAAACTGTTTTTT
NA	TRBV19	NA	TRBJ1-1	CASIPGTGLNTEAFF	TGTGCCAGTATCCCCGGGACGGGCCTGAACACTGAAGCTTTCTTT
NA	TRBV7-9	NA	TRBJ2-5	CASSYGLGEETQYF	TGTGCCAGCAGCTACGGACTGGGAGAAGAGACCCAGTACTTC
NA	TRBV12-3/TRBV12-4	TRBD1	TRBJ1-2	CASSLRGTGGYTF	TGCGCCAGCAGTTTACGGGGGACAGGCGGCTACACCTTC
many	TRBV11-3	TRBD2	TRBJ2-1	CASSLTSGGNEQFF	TGTGCCAGCAGCTTGACCTCGGGAGGAAATGAGCAGTTCTTC
NA	TRBV12-3/TRBV12-4	NA	TRBJ2-2	CASSFALADGELFF	TGTGCCAGCAGTTTTGCACTAGCTGACGGGGAGCTGTTTTTT
NA	TRBV28	TRBD2	TRBJ2-1	CARLLTSDFYEQFF	TGTGCCAGACTTTTGACTAGCGATTTCTATGAGCAGTTCTTC
NA	TRBV6-2/TRBV6-3	NA	TRBJ2-5	CASSLMTSGSETQYF	TGTGCCAGCAGCTTAATGACTAGTGGGAGTGAGACCCAGTACTTC
many	TRBV4-3	TRBD1	TRBJ2-7	CASSPGTGSYEQYF	TGCGCCAGCAGCCCCGGGACAGGGTCCTACGAGCAGTACTTC
NA	TRBV6-2/TRBV6-3	NA	TRBJ2-2	CASSYRTVNTGEQIF	TGTGCCAGCAGTTACCGGACGGTGAACACCGGGGAGCAGATTTTT